This entry lists 10 T cell receptor beta chains sequenced from one sample in a study of T cells after posttransplantation cyclophosphamide. Generated by immunoSEQ multiplex PCR, the TCRdb table keeps only in-frame clones and is missing some. The sample lists about 22,000 clones; about nine tenths were seen once. Busulfan-fludarabine conditioning, marrow transplant, and cyclophosphamide on days +3 and +4 were administered. Specimen: PBMCs, collected after allogeneic stem cell transplant with posttransplant cyclophosphamide. These receptor sequences come from a female patient between 25 and 45 years old who received an allogeneic stem cell transplant from an unrelated donor, was CMV-positive, and had no GVHD. Some T cells may arise from the graft donor.

This rearrangement joins TRBV7-9 to TRBJ2-7; TRBD1 matches 10 bases. This CDR3 has 15 residues. The trim removed 0 bases at V and 3 bases at J, leaving 2 bases unmatched. Germline assignment: CDR1 SEHNR and CDR2 FQNEAQ (reference sequence). The CDR3 nucleotides read TGTGCCAGCAGCTTAGCACGGGACAGGGGCTACGAGCAGTACTTC. Amino acid sequence: CASSLARDRGYEQYF.

The chain is built from TRBV27 and TRBJ1-1, with D unresolved. The V gene's germline CDR1 is MNHEY and CDR2 SMNVEV (reference sequence). This CDR3 is built from 12 residues. V lost 10 bases, J lost 1 base, and 10 bases lay in between. The CDR3 sequence is CATLSRNTEAFF. In DNA form, the CDR3 reads TGTGCCACTCTTAGCCGGAACACTGAAGCTTTCTTT.

The chain recombines TRBV18 with TRBJ2-5, with no clear D. The V end was cut by 2 bases, the J end by 4 bases, with 5 bases between. The CDR3 sequence is 12 residues long. Germline CDR1 reads KGHSH; CDR2 reads LQKENI. The CDR3 DNA reads TGTGCCAGCTCACCAGAGCGAGAGACCCAGTACTTC. It translates to CASSPERETQYF.

V and J are TRBV19 and TRBJ2-5, with TRBD2 as a possible D gene (6 bases). Germline V lookup: CDR1 LNHDA, CDR2 SQIVND (reference sequence). Trimming stripped 2 bases from V and 1 base from J, with 11 bases between. There are 15 residues in the CDR3. This chain's CDR3 is CASSIKGGPQETQYF. The CDR3 coding sequence is TGTGCCAGTAGTATAAAGGGAGGTCCCCAAGAGACCCAGTACTTC.

This clone was recorded only once. This chain connects TRBV28 to TRBJ2-5; D not resolved. V shed 6 bases and J shed 1 base, with 9 bases lying between them. The CDR3 sequence is 13 residues long. CDR1 and CDR2 (germline): MDHEN, SYDVKM. The CDR3 spells CASRRKFQETQYF. The CDR3 bases are TGTGCCAGCAGGCGGAAATTCCAAGAGACCCAGTACTTC.

The chain couples TRBV5-5 to TRBJ2-3, with 7 positions matching TRBD2. V was clipped by 4 bases and J by 2 bases; unmatched bases: 7. The germline CDR1 and CDR2 sequences are SGHKS and YYEKEE (reference sequence). The CDR3 covers 15 residues. The CDR3 DNA sequence: TGTGCCAGCAGCGGGCGCGGGGGAACCACAGATACGCAGTATTTT. Translating gives CASSGRGGTTDTQYF. Full variable domain (outside the CDR3, taken from reference TRBV5-5 and TRBJ2-3): DAGVTQSPTHLIKTRGQQVTLRCSPISGHKSVSWYQQVLGQGPQFIFQYYEKEERGRGNFPDRFSARQFPNYSSELNVNALLLGDSALYLCASSGRGGTTDTQYFGPGTRLTVL.

This chain links TRBV7-8 with TRBJ2-5, with 12 bases lining up with TRBD1. The junction had 16 bases not matched to a gene; V was cut back by 6 bases and J by 5 bases. Per germline, CDR1 SGHVS and CDR2 FQNEAQ. The CDR3 sequence is 18 residues long. The CDR3 DNA reads as TGTGCCAGCAGACGGAGACCGGGACAGGGGGCGCAAATGGAGACCCAGTACTTC. As protein: CASRRRPGQGAQMETQYF.

The chain links TRBV29-1 to TRBJ2-1; 7 bases are shared with TRBD1. Trimming removed 5 bases from V and 6 bases from J; junction bases left unmatched: 7. This CDR3 is built from 13 residues. From germline, CDR1 is SQVTM and CDR2 ANQGSEA. The CDR3 nucleotides are TGCAGCGTTCCGGGACAGTGGTCCAATGAGCAGTTCTTC. It codes for CSVPGQWSNEQFF.

The chain recombines TRBV19 with TRBJ2-2; possibly TRBD2 for D (7 bases). This CDR3 has 14 amino acids. Germline V gene sequence: CDR1 LNHDA, CDR2 SQIVND (reference sequence). Trimming left V 6 bases short and J 8 bases short, with 16 bases between. CDR3 region: CASRSPGGSGELFF. CDR3 DNA: TGTGCCAGTAGATCCCCGGGGGGCTCGGGGGAGCTGTTTTTT.

This chain joins TRBV4-2 and TRBJ1-6; unclear D gene. The ends were cut back, 1 base at V and 10 bases at J, with 8 bases in the middle. CDR3 length: 13 residues. Germline lookup yields CDR1 LGHNA and CDR2 YNFKEQ. CDR3 DNA sequence: TGTGCCAGCAGCCAAGGGGAGGACTCACCCCTCCACTTT. Amino acid sequence: CASSQGEDSPLHF.